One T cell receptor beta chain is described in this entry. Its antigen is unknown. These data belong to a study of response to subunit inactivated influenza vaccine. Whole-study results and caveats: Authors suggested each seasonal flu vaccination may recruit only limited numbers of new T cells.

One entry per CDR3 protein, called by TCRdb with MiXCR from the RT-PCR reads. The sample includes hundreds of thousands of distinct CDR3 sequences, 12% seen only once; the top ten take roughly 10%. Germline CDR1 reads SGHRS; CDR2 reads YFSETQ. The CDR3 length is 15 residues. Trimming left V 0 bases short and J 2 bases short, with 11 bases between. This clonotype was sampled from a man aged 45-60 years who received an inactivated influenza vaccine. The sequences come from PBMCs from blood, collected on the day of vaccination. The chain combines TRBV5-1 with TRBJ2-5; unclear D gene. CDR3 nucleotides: TGCGCCAGCAGCTTGGCCAGTGTTTCGCAAGAGACCCAGTACTTC. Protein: CASSLASVSQETQYF.